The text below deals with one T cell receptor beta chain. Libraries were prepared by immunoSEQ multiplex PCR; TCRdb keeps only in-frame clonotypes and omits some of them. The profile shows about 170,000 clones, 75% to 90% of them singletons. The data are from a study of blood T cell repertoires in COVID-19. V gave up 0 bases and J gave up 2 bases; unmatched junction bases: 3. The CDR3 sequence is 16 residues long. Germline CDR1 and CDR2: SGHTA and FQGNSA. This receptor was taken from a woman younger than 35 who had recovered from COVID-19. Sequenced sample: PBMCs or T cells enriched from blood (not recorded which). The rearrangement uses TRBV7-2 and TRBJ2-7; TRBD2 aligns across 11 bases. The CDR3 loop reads CASSLALAGVPYEQYF. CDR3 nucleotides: TGTGCCAGCAGCTTAGCACTAGCGGGGGTCCCCTACGAGCAGTACTTC.